This TCR beta chain derives from a study of blood T cell repertoires in COVID-19. Overall study: Acute-phase and convalescent COVID-19 samples originated in the United States, Italy and Spain. Sources were T cells, B-cell-depleted T cells, or PBMCs; the material itself was cDNA or gDNA.

This clone has a handful of counts. Study processing details: Amplification of reference gene primers provided the estimated nucleated cell counts. Clones were sequenced by immunoSEQ multiplex PCR, and TCRdb holds only the in-frame ones, with some missing. From that table come the V and J calls and clone size; the DNA was used to work out D and trimming. The sample lists fewer than 200,000 clones; approximately 86% were seen once. CDR1 and CDR2 from the germline V gene are SGHNT and YYREEE (reference sequence). The CDR3 consists of 11 residues. The V gene lost 5 bases and the J gene lost 6 bases, with 6 bases spanning the gap.

This chain joins TRBV5-4 and TRBJ1-5, with D unresolved. The sequence came from a woman aged 80 or over with acute or convalescent COVID-19. The sample was peripheral blood. The CDR3 DNA sequence: TGTGCCAGCAGGGCTGGTCAGCCCCAGCATTTT. It is translated as CASRAGQPQHF.